One and the same sample provided the 21 T cell receptor beta chains below, sequenced in a study of identical twins. TCRdb re-analysed the 5' RACE reads in MiXCR, keeping a single row per CDR3 protein. The sample lists around 490,000 distinct CDR3 sequences, roughly an eighth seen once, with 0.95% to 1% in the top ten. This same sample was also part of a study on yellow fever vaccine responses in identical twins.

Sequencing input: CD4+ T cells sorted from blood. The receptors here all came from a woman between 18 and 29 years old in good health.

This clonotype was observed a few times. The chain couples TRBV4-2 to TRBJ2-3; 8 bases fit TRBD2. CDR1 is LGHNA and CDR2 is YNFKEQ in the germline V gene. J gave up 7 bases and V 0 bases, and 15 bases lay outside the gene matches. The CDR3 spans 18 residues. CDR3 DNA sequence: TGTGCCAGCAGCCAAGATCTGGCAATAGCGGGGAATACATATACGCAGTATTTT. Protein product: CASSQDLAIAGNTYTQYF.

CDR3 nucleotide sequence: TGTGCCAGTACCCAGCGGAACACAGATACGCAGTATTTT. This encodes CASTQRNTDTQYF. The chain joins TRBV19 to TRBJ2-3, with a possible D match to TRBD2 (5 bases). CDR1 and CDR2 from the germline V gene are LNHDA and SQIVND (reference sequence). The CDR3 extends over 13 amino acids. Between the trimmed V and J ends, which lost 7 bases and 2 bases, there was a span of 10 bases.

This clonotype was observed a few times. The rearrangement uses TRBV11-2 and TRBJ2-3, with a weak D call TRBD2 (6 bases). Germline V lookup: CDR1 SGHAT, CDR2 FQNNGV. CDR3 length: 18 residues. The V and J ends lost 8 bases and 0 bases respectively, with 24 bases between them. This chain's CDR3 is CASGLRDGQAGSTDTQYF. For the CDR3, the DNA is TGTGCCAGCGGCCTTCGAGACGGGCAGGCGGGGAGCACAGATACGCAGTATTTT. The complete variable domain, with remaining parts taken from reference TRBV11-2 and TRBJ2-3, reads EAGVAQSPRYKIIEKRQSVAFWCNPISGHATLYWYQQILGQGPKLLIQFQNNGVVDDSQLPKDRFSAERLKGVDSTLKIQPAKLEDSAVYLCASGLRDGQAGSTDTQYFGPGTRLTVL.

This clonotype was found many times. The rearrangement joins TRBV5-6 to TRBJ2-1, with a weak D call TRBD1 (6 bases). CDR1 and CDR2 from the germline V gene are SGHDT and YYEEEE. The CDR3 spans 14 residues. Trimming pared 4 bases from V and 2 bases from J, leaving 10 bases between. CDR3 amino acids: CASSPDSPYNEQFF. DNA of the CDR3: TGTGCCAGCAGCCCGGACAGCCCCTACAATGAGCAGTTCTTC.

This chain joins TRBV12-3 or TRBV12-4 and TRBJ1-2, with D maybe TRBD1 (5 bases). Between the trimmed V and J ends, which lost 7 bases and 4 bases, there was a span of 16 bases. The CDR3 spans 14 residues. The CDR3 DNA sequence: TGTGCCAGCAACCTCCACGGGGGAGTCTATGGCTACACCTTC. Amino acids: CASNLHGGVYGYTF.

The chain couples TRBV27 to TRBJ2-5; 8 positions agree with TRBD2. This CDR3 spans 14 amino acids. Germline CDR1 is MNHEY and CDR2 is SMNVEV (reference sequence). J lost 9 bases, V lost 2 bases, and 8 bases had no gene match. CDR3 DNA sequence: TGTGCCAGCAGTTTAACTAGCGGCCAGAGGGCCCAGTACTTC. Translated: CASSLTSGQRAQYF.

This chain links TRBV4-3 with TRBJ2-1; TRBD1 aligns across 12 bases. Germline CDR1 and CDR2: LGHNA and YSLEER. V lost 1 base and J lost 5; bases outside the gene matches: 3. This CDR3 is 16 amino acids long. CDR3 in DNA: TGCGCCAGCAGCCAAGTGGGGACAGGGGGCAACAATGAGCAGTTCTTC. This encodes CASSQVGTGGNNEQFF.

This clonotype has a handful of counts. The V gene is TRBV6-1, the J gene TRBJ2-7; D perhaps matches TRBD1 (5 bases). From germline, CDR1 is MNHNS and CDR2 SASEGT. This CDR3 spans 15 amino acids. V lost 8 bases, J lost 3 bases, and 20 bases lay in between. The CDR3 bases are TGTGCCAGCGGCCAGCTGTTGGACACCCGCTACGAGCAGTACTTC. It codes for CASGQLLDTRYEQYF.

This chain connects TRBV2 to TRBJ2-5; D might be TRBD1 (6 bases). The CDR3 covers 13 residues. Germline V gives CDR1 SNHLY, CDR2 FYNNEI. Deletions cut 8 bases from V and 4 bases from J, with 14 bases between. The CDR3, as DNA: TGTGCCAGCCGACGGACAGCTAGAGAGACCCAGTACTTC. It yields the protein CASRRTARETQYF.

This clonotype has a count of ten or more. V usage is TRBV7-9 and J usage is TRBJ2-1, with TRBD2 matching over 12 bases. V shed 5 bases, J shed 4 bases, and the junction held 3 bases outside the gene matches. CDR1 SEHNR and CDR2 FQNEAQ come from the germline V gene (reference sequence). The CDR3 sequence is 15 residues long. Here the CDR3 DNA reads TGTGCCAGCAGCAGACTAGCGGGAGTTTACAATGAGCAGTTCTTC. Translation: CASSRLAGVYNEQFF.

The rearrangement uses TRBV2 and TRBJ1-2; TRBD1 might be the D (5 bases). Germline V gene data show CDR1 as SNHLY and CDR2 as FYNNEI. V lost 5 bases and J lost 6, with 10 bases in between. The CDR3 consists of 12 residues. CDR3 coding DNA: TGTGCCAGCAGTCGAGAGGGGCATGGCTACACCTTC. Amino acids: CASSREGHGYTF.

The J gene is TRBJ1-2, the V gene TRBV28, with no clear D. The CDR3 is 13 amino acids. Germline-derived CDR1 and CDR2 are MDHEN and SYDVKM. Trimming stripped 2 bases from V and 4 bases from J, with 8 bases between. CDR3 in DNA: TGTGCCAGCAGTTTACCAGAATCCTATGGCTACACCTTC. This encodes CASSLPESYGYTF.

In its sample, this clonotype was seen many times. The rearrangement joins TRBV5-5 to TRBJ2-2, with D tentatively TRBD2 (6 bases). This CDR3 comprises 15 residues. V was clipped by 1 base and J by 7 bases, with 14 bases between them. Germline values: CDR1 SGHKS, CDR2 YYEKEE (reference sequence). The CDR3 coding sequence is TGTGCCAGCAGCTTGTACCCCCGGGGGAGCGGGGAGCTGTTTTTT. Its translation is CASSLYPRGSGELFF.

This clonotype was seen more than once but under ten times. The V call is TRBV2, the J call TRBJ2-3; D remains ambiguous. The CDR3 contains 15 residues. The V and J ends lost 4 bases and 0 bases respectively, with 11 bases between them. Germline CDR1 reads SNHLY; CDR2 reads FYNNEI. The CDR3 region is CASSGQAPSTDTQYF. CDR3 in DNA: TGTGCCAGCAGTGGGCAGGCTCCTAGCACAGATACGCAGTATTTT.

The chain combines TRBV30 with TRBJ1-1; 8 nucleotides agree with TRBD1. Germline V gene sequence: CDR1 GTSNPN, CDR2 SVGIG (reference sequence). The CDR3 length is 14 residues. The V segment lost 3 bases and the J segment 4 bases; nucleotides outside the gene matches: 7. The CDR3 nucleotides read TGTGCCTGGAGGGTGACAGGGGAGGGCACTGAAGCTTTCTTT. Its protein product is CAWRVTGEGTEAFF.

The table lists this clonotype with many counts. The chain has TRBV9 and TRBJ1-1, with 10 bases matching TRBD1. Germline loops: CDR1 SGDLS, CDR2 YYNGEE. The length of the CDR3 is 13 residues. V trimming: 4 bases; J trimming: 10 bases; junction bases outside the gene matches: 7. The CDR3 sequence: CASSPRDRGTAFF. CDR3 nucleotide sequence: TGTGCCAGCAGCCCCCGGGACAGGGGAACAGCTTTCTTT.

The table lists this clonotype with many counts. CDR3 protein: CASSLSMLGALTGELFF. Here the CDR3 DNA reads TGTGCCAGCAGTTTATCGATGTTGGGGGCCCTTACCGGGGAGCTGTTTTTT. This sequence joins TRBV27 and TRBJ2-2, with D perhaps matching TRBD1 (6 bases). The CDR3 is made up of 17 amino acids. V was cut by 0 bases and J by 5 bases, with 16 bases left in between. Germline CDR1 reads MNHEY; CDR2 reads SMNVEV (reference sequence).

This clonotype came up many times. The V call is TRBV7-2, the J call TRBJ1-4, with 8 nucleotides matching TRBD1. From germline, CDR1 is SGHTA and CDR2 FQGNSA. This CDR3 has 14 amino acids. With V trimmed by 4 bases and J by 8 bases, 6 bases remained unmatched. In DNA form, the CDR3 reads TGTGCCAGCAGCTGGACAGGGAGTGGCGAAAAACTGTTTTTT. Encoded protein: CASSWTGSGEKLFF.

Worth noting for this clonotype: Because the CDR3 is missing its conserved closing phenylalanine or tryptophan, this is likely a read error. The chain carries TRBV7-2 and TRBJ2-2; no firm D call. The CDR3 length is 14 residues. Germline loops: CDR1 SGHTA, CDR2 FQGNSA. The V end was cut by 9 bases, the J end by 0 bases, with 11 bases between. This chain's CDR3 is CASRAAPNTGELFS. Written as DNA, the CDR3 is TGTGCCAGTAGAGCAGCTCCGAACACCGGGGAGCTGTTTTCT.

This clonotype was detected ten times or more. Germline is not matched at one junction end, which may reflect a read error. The chain links TRBV7-9 to TRBJ2-2; no firm D call. The CDR3 is 15 amino acids. Looked up from germline, CDR1 is SEHNR and CDR2 is FQNEAQ (reference sequence). This chain's CDR3 is CASSPPGQGTGELFF. Written as DNA, the CDR3 is TGCGCCAGCAGCCCGCCCGGCCAAGGCACCGGGGAGCTGTTTTTT.

The chain has TRBV7-2 and TRBJ2-7; a weak D match, TRBD1 (6 bases). Germline V CDR1 and CDR2: SGHTA, FQGNSA. V was cut by 5 bases and J by 1 base, with 15 bases left in between. The CDR3 is 15 residues long. The CDR3 region is CASSRTAGLSYEQYF. The CDR3 nucleotides are TGTGCCAGCAGCCGGACAGCAGGCCTTTCCTACGAGCAGTACTTC.